This TCR beta chain came from a study of CD8 T cells in Susac syndrome. The V and J ends lost 6 bases and 9 bases respectively, with 15 bases between them. This CDR3 contains 13 residues. This clonotype occurred once. Random hexamers were used to reverse transcribe the RNA input (roughly 0.5 to 1 ug). TCRdb independently ran MiXCR on the immunoSEQ multiplex PCR reads; one entry per CDR3 protein. The sample yields 130,000 to 150,000 distinct CDR3 sequences, 90% to 97% seen once. The origin of this receptor is a human donor with Susac syndrome. Sequencing was performed on CD4+ T cells from PBMCs. The chain is built from TRBV12-3 or TRBV12-4 and TRBJ2-1, with D tentatively TRBD1 or TRBD2 (5 bases each). For the CDR3, the DNA is TGTGCCAGCAGACCCTCAACCGGGACTGAGCAGTTCTTC. Translated: CASRPSTGTEQFF.